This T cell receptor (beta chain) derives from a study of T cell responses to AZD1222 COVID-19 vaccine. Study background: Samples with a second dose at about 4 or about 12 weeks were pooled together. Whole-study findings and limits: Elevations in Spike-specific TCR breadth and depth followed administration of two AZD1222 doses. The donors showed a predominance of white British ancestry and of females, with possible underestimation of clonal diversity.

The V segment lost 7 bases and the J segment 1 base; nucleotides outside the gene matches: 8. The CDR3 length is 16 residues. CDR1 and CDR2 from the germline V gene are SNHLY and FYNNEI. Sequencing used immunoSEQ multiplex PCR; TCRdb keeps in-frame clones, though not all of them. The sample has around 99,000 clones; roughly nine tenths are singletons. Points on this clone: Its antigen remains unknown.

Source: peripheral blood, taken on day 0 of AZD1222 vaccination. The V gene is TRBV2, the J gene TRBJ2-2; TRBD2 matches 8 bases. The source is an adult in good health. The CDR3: CASKRGAGGNTGELFF. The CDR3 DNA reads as TGTGCCAGCAAGAGGGGTGCGGGAGGGAACACCGGGGAGCTGTTTTTT.